These 21 T cell receptor beta chains were sequenced from one sample in a study of breast tumors, draining lymph nodes, adjacent tissues. MiXCR, run by TCRdb on the multiplex PCR reads, gives a single entry per CDR3 protein. Of over 250,000 distinct CDR3 sequences listed, 30% were seen once; the top ten hold around 1%. Breast cancer patients provided tissue from their axillary draining lymph nodes. Specimen: axillary lymph node tissue. Receptor source: a female donor with breast cancer. Some clones in this sample may be carry-over from other donors' samples.

This clonotype has ten or more counts. The chain uses TRBV6-6 and TRBJ1-5, with TRBD1 matching over 7 bases. The CDR3 extends over 19 amino acids. Trimming at V came to 0 bases and at J to 1 base, leaving 12 bases not matched to a gene. The germline V gene has CDR1 MNHNY and CDR2 SVGAGI (reference sequence). The CDR3 loop is CASSYSILATGTSNQPQHF. CDR3 DNA: TGTGCCAGCAGTTACTCGATCTTAGCGACAGGGACAAGCAATCAGCCCCAGCATTTT.

In its sample, this clonotype was seen many times. The chain combines TRBV7-2 with TRBJ2-3, with 9 positions matching TRBD2. This CDR3 is built from 15 residues. Germline assignment: CDR1 SGHTA and CDR2 FQGNSA. Trimming took 8 bases from V and 5 from J; bases not matched to a gene: 11. CDR3 nucleotide sequence: TGTGCCAGCGGCACGAGCGGGAGGAGGAGAGATACGCAGTATTTT. Amino acids: CASGTSGRRRDTQYF.

This clonotype was found many times. This chain uses TRBV20-1 with TRBJ2-7; 11 bases are a match to TRBD2. CDR1 and CDR2 from the germline V gene are DFQATT and SNEGSKA (reference sequence). The length of the CDR3 is 14 residues. Trimming at V came to 4 bases and at J to 3 bases, leaving 5 bases not matched to a gene. The DNA for the CDR3 is TGCAGTGCTATGATAGCGGGAGGGATCTACGAGCAGTACTTC. Protein product: CSAMIAGGIYEQYF.

This clonotype was observed many times. The chain links TRBV30 to TRBJ1-2, with D tentatively TRBD1 (6 bases). Trimming stripped 2 bases from V and 4 bases from J, with 8 bases between. Germline assignment: CDR1 GTSNPN and CDR2 SVGIG (reference sequence). The CDR3 has 12 residues. The CDR3 is CAWSRGSYGYTF. CDR3 coding DNA: TGTGCCTGGAGTAGGGGGAGCTATGGCTACACCTTC. Drawing the rest from reference TRBV30 and TRBJ1-2, the complete variable domain is SQTIHQWPATLVQPVGSPLSLECTVEGTSNPNLYWYRQAAGRGLQLLFYSVGIGQISSEVPQNLSASRPQDRQFILSSKKLLLSDSGFYLCAWSRGSYGYTFGSGTRLTVV.

This clonotype has ten or more counts. The J gene is TRBJ1-2, the V gene TRBV18; D is unresolved. The CDR3 is made up of 13 amino acids. Germline CDR1 is KGHSH and CDR2 is LQKENI. V was clipped by 3 bases and J by 8 bases, with 13 bases between them. For the CDR3, the DNA is TGTGCCAGCTCACCGGCGGGCCCGGGAGGCTACACCTTC. It translates to CASSPAGPGGYTF.

This clonotype showed up many times. The rearrangement links TRBV5-4 to TRBJ2-3; TRBD2 is a possible D gene (6 bases). CDR3 size: 15 residues. The germline V gene encodes CDR1 SGHNT and CDR2 YYREEE (reference sequence). V lost 2 bases to trimming and J lost 0 bases, with 10 bases between them. CDR3 nucleotide sequence: TGTGCCAGCAGCTTAGGTGGGACTAGCACAGATACGCAGTATTTT. It encodes CASSLGGTSTDTQYF. Full variable domain (remainder filled in from reference TRBV5-4 and TRBJ2-3): ETGVTQSPTHLIKTRGQQVTLRCSSQSGHNTVSWYQQALGQGPQFIFQYYREEENGRGNFPPRFSGLQFPNYSSELNVNALELDDSALYLCASSLGGTSTDTQYFGPGTRLTVL.

Comment on this clonotype: A read error may account for a junction end that differs from germline. This chain connects TRBV24-1 to TRBJ1-2; D gene uncertain. The CDR3 is 15 amino acids. Germline CDR1 is KGHDR and CDR2 is SFDVKD. The CDR3, as DNA: TGTGCCACCAGTGATACCCGGACGGAAAACCATGGCCACACCTTC. It translates to CATSDTRTENHGHTF.

In regard to this clonotype: A clone one base away is much larger, so this may be a read error. CDR3 bases: TGTGCCGGCAGCTTGGGACTAGCGGGAGGATCATCCTACGAGCAGTACTTC. Residues: CAGSLGLAGGSSYEQYF. The chain has TRBV5-4 and TRBJ2-7; 15 bases are a match to TRBD2. This CDR3 spans 17 amino acids. Germline V gene data show CDR1 as SGHNT and CDR2 as YYREEE (reference sequence).

About this clonotype itself: Since a much larger clone is just one base distant, this may be a read error. V gene TRBV5-1 combines with J gene TRBJ2-5, with unresolved D. CDR1 is SGHRS and CDR2 is YFSETQ in the germline V gene. The CDR3 contains 12 residues. CDR3 in DNA: TGCGCCAGCAGCTTGGAAAGTGAGACCCACTACTTC. Amino acid sequence: CASSLESETHYF.

This chain links TRBV10-1 with TRBJ2-7, with unresolved D. V was cut by 8 bases and J by 0 bases, with 11 bases left in between. The CDR3 runs to 13 residues. Germline-derived CDR1 and CDR2 are WNHNN and SYGVQD (reference sequence). CDR3 sequence reads: CASQELSSYEQYF. The CDR3 region has the DNA TGCGCCAGCCAAGAACTGAGCTCCTACGAGCAGTACTTC.

In DNA form, the CDR3 reads TGTGCCAGCAGTTACTCAAACAGGGGAGAAGCTTTCTTT. It is translated as CASSYSNRGEAFF. The chain joins TRBV6-5 to TRBJ1-1; 7 nucleotides align to TRBD1. The germline gives CDR1 MNHEY, CDR2 SVGAGI. The V and J ends lost 0 bases and 8 bases, in that order; junction bases with no gene match: 3. There are 13 residues in the CDR3.

The genes are TRBV7-2 and TRBJ2-5; TRBD2 matches 11 bases. Looked up from germline, CDR1 is SGHTA and CDR2 is FQGNSA. This CDR3 is 17 amino acids long. V shed 1 base and J 5 bases; nucleotides not matched to a gene: 9. CDR3 nucleotides: TGTGCCAGCAGCTTAGATATTAGCGGGAGGGTTATTGAGACCCAGTACTTC. The encoded protein is CASSLDISGRVIETQYF.

The sample holds many counts of this clonotype. V is TRBV25-1 and J is TRBJ2-1; weak D call: TRBD2 (5 bases). The V and J ends lost 8 bases and 10 bases respectively, with 21 bases between them. This CDR3 contains 14 residues. Germline V gene sequence: CDR1 MGHDK, CDR2 SYGVNS. This CDR3 is CASVGLQSPREQFF. The DNA of the CDR3 is TGTGCCAGCGTTGGACTTCAGAGCCCCAGGGAGCAGTTCTTC.

This clonotype appeared many times. V and J are TRBV12-3 or TRBV12-4 and TRBJ2-1; the match to TRBD2 covers 9 bases. Losses at the gene ends were 6 bases for V and 7 bases for J; bases not matched to a gene: 7. The CDR3 has 14 amino acids. The CDR3 loop is CASRDVAGANEQFF. The DNA for the CDR3 is TGTGCCAGCAGGGACGTAGCGGGAGCGAATGAGCAGTTCTTC.

Ten or more counts support this clonotype. This chain connects TRBV3-1 to TRBJ2-6; D remains ambiguous. CDR1 and CDR2 (germline): LGHDT, YNNKEL (reference sequence). The V gene lost 1 base and the J gene lost 1 base, with 14 bases spanning the gap. The CDR3 extends over 18 amino acids. The CDR3 sequence: CASSQVGVFSSGANVLTF. Here the CDR3 DNA reads TGTGCCAGCAGCCAAGTCGGAGTGTTCTCTTCTGGGGCCAACGTCCTGACTTTC.

On this clonotype itself: A clone one base away is much larger, so this may be a read error. The rearrangement links TRBV20-1 to TRBJ1-2; tentative D call: TRBD1 (6 bases). Germline CDR1 is DFQATT and CDR2 is SNEGSKA (reference sequence). V lost 5 bases and J lost 5, with 24 bases in between. The CDR3 consists of 16 residues. CDR3 coding DNA: TGCAGTGCTGGAGCCCCGGGACAAGGTTTGACATATGGCTACACCTTC. Protein product: CSAGAPGQGLTYGYTF.

A word on this clonotype: The junction differs from germline at one of its ends, possibly a read error. The chain uses TRBV5-1 and TRBJ1-4; unclear D gene. The CDR3 contains 13 residues. Germline lookup yields CDR1 SGHRS and CDR2 YFSETQ. CDR3 sequence: CASSLDGKENLFF. CDR3 in DNA: TGCGCCAGCAGCTTGGATGGAAAGGAAAACCTGTTTTTT.

This chain joins TRBV2 and TRBJ2-5; TRBD1 aligns across 7 bases. The CDR3 sequence is 11 residues long. Losses at the gene ends were 7 bases for V and 7 bases for J; bases not matched to a gene: 3. Germline V gene lookup returns CDR1 SNHLY and CDR2 FYNNEI. The CDR3 loop is CASTRTGTQYF. The DNA for the CDR3 is TGTGCCAGCACTAGGACAGGGACCCAGTACTTC.

Comments on this clonotype: This may be a read error: a much more frequent sequence differs by one nucleotide. The chain has TRBV19 and TRBJ2-1; D is unclear. Germline V gives CDR1 LNHDA, CDR2 SQIVND (reference sequence). V was clipped by 3 bases and J by 2 bases, with 8 bases between them. This CDR3 is 14 amino acids long. This chain's CDR3 is CASSIGRPYNEQFF. DNA for the CDR3: TGTGCCAGTAGTATCGGGCGGCCCTACAATGAGCAGTTCTTC. Combining the CDR3 with reference TRBV19 and TRBJ2-1 gives the whole variable domain DGGITQSPKYLFRKEGQNVTLSCEQNLNHDAMYWYRQDPGQGLRLIYYSQIVNDFQKGDIAEGYSVSREKKESFPLTVTSAQKNPTAFYLCASSIGRPYNEQFFGPGTRLTVL.

This clonotype appeared many times. This chain joins TRBV6-1 and TRBJ1-3; D is unclear. The CDR3 has 14 amino acids. Trimming removed 2 bases at V and 2 bases at J, with 7 bases between. CDR1 is MNHNS, CDR2 SASEGT, per germline. Here the CDR3 reads CASSEWSAGNTIYF. DNA of the CDR3: TGTGCCAGCAGTGAATGGTCAGCTGGAAACACCATATATTTT.

This clonotype was detected many times. The chain couples TRBV30 to TRBJ2-7; D may be TRBD2 (6 bases). The CDR3 spans 13 residues. CDR1 GTSNPN and CDR2 SVGIG come from the germline V gene (reference sequence). Trimming stripped 0 bases from V and 5 bases from J, with 11 bases between. CDR3 nucleotides: TGTGCCTGGAGTGTGGGGGGTCCCGACGAGCAGTACTTC. This sequence encodes CAWSVGGPDEQYF.